Presented here are 12 T cell receptor beta chains from one specimen sequenced in a study of blood T cell repertoires in COVID-19 (dated by TCRdb to the early 2020s). Receptor amplification or capture employed the immunoSEQ multiplex PCR assay. TCRdb re-hosts the immuneACCESS table, in-frame sequences only. Its copies lack some clones; in the studies checked, an unresolved V gene accounts for under half of them, and the cause for the rest is not known. The sample includes over 200,000 clones, with almost 85% observed a single time. Jointly, the top ten make up around 16% of the sample. Sample: PBMCs or T cells enriched from blood (not recorded which). Source of these receptors: a man aged 40-49 years who had recovered from COVID-19.

This sequence joins TRBV6-6 and TRBJ1-6; D call uncertain. The germline gives CDR1 MNHNY, CDR2 SVGAGI (reference sequence). This CDR3 is built from 15 residues. V was shortened by 6 bases and J by 4 bases, with 13 bases between the two germline ends. The CDR3 DNA is TGTGCCAGCAGCCAGTCGGAGGCGTATAATTCACCCCTCCACTTT. Translating it yields CASSQSEAYNSPLHF.

As DNA, the CDR3 is TGTGCCAGCAGCGTAGCTGGCTTCTCTAGCACAGATACGCAGTATTTT. It translates to CASSVAGFSSTDTQYF. The chain has TRBV9 and TRBJ2-3, with D uncertain. Per germline, CDR1 SGDLS and CDR2 YYNGEE. V lost 0 bases, J lost 0 bases, and 11 bases lay in between. The CDR3 totals 16 residues.

V gene TRBV27 combines with J gene TRBJ2-5; weak D call: TRBD1 (5 bases). The germline V and J ends were trimmed by 3 bases and 3 bases, with 17 bases remaining between them. Germline CDR1 MNHEY, CDR2 SMNVEV (reference sequence). The CDR3 has 16 amino acids. CDR3 DNA sequence: TGTGCCAGCAGTTTCGCCGGACATCAAAGAGAAGAGACCCAGTACTTC. Translation: CASSFAGHQREETQYF.

The V call is TRBV11-3, the J call TRBJ2-7; the D gene is possibly TRBD1 (6 bases). The CDR3 extends over 14 amino acids. Between the trimmed V and J ends, which lost 5 bases and 0 bases, there was a span of 11 bases. Germline CDR1 and CDR2: SGHNT and YENEEA. This CDR3 is CASSPGHPSYEQYF. The DNA for the CDR3 is TGTGCCAGCAGCCCGGGACACCCCTCCTACGAGCAGTACTTC.

This chain joins TRBV3-1 (or the pseudogene TRBV3-2) and TRBJ2-1; D not resolved. V was trimmed by 1 base and J by 2 bases, leaving 12 bases between them. This CDR3 has 16 amino acids. Germline V gene data show CDR1 as LGHDT and CDR2 as YNNKEL (reference sequence). The CDR3 protein is CASSQGAALTYNEQFF. In DNA form, the CDR3 reads TGTGCCAGCAGCCAAGGGGCCGCCCTCACCTACAATGAGCAGTTCTTC.

This clone appeared once. The genes are TRBV7-2 and TRBJ1-6; possible D gene TRBD1, 6 bases. Germline V gene data show CDR1 as SGHTA and CDR2 as FQGNSA. V was cut by 0 bases and J by 10 bases, with 13 bases left in between. The CDR3 contains 15 residues. The CDR3 region is CASSLAGAGQSPLHF. CDR3 nucleotides: TGTGCCAGCAGCTTAGCGGGGGCAGGGCAGTCACCCCTCCACTTT. Based on the CDR3 plus reference TRBV7-2 and TRBJ1-6, the full variable domain is GAGVSQSPSNKVTEKGKDVELRCDPISGHTALYWYRQSLGQGLEFLIYFQGNSAPDKSGLPSDRFSAERTGGSVSTLTIQRTQQEDSAVYLCASSLAGAGQSPLHFGNGTRLTVT.

V is TRBV14 and J is TRBJ2-7; 7 bases line up with TRBD1. CDR1 SGHDN and CDR2 FVKESK come from the germline V gene. This CDR3 spans 13 amino acids. V lost 1 base to trimming and J lost 6 bases; unmatched junction nucleotides: 3. CDR3 in amino acids: CASSQATGAEQYF. The CDR3 DNA sequence: TGTGCCAGCAGCCAAGCCACAGGGGCCGAGCAGTACTTC. Full variable domain (missing parts from reference TRBV14 and TRBJ2-7): EAGVTQFPSHSVIEKGQTVTLRCDPISGHDNLYWYRRVMGKEIKFLLHFVKESKQDESGMPNNRFLAERTGGTYSTLKVQPAELEDSGVYFCASSQATGAEQYFGPGTRLTVT.

The V call is TRBV10-2, the J call TRBJ1-3; D uncertain. This CDR3 spans 14 amino acids. Germline values: CDR1 WSHSY, CDR2 SAAADI. The V and J ends lost 11 bases and 0 bases respectively, with 14 bases between them. The CDR3 DNA sequence: TGCGCCTCACGAAGCGGACTCTCTGGAAACACCATATATTTT. Encoded protein: CASRSGLSGNTIYF.

The rearrangement joins TRBV3-1 (or the pseudogene TRBV3-2) to TRBJ2-7; D is unclear. Germline-derived CDR1 and CDR2 are LGHDT and YNNKEL (reference sequence). The V end lost 4 bases, the J end lost 5 bases, and 21 bases lay between the germline ends. The CDR3 consists of 16 residues. The CDR3 here is CASSPPIGLRVNEQYF. Written as DNA, the CDR3 is TGTGCCAGCAGCCCTCCCATCGGTCTTCGGGTTAACGAGCAGTACTTC.

The V and J genes are TRBV7-2 and TRBJ2-1; 8 nucleotides line up with TRBD2. The CDR3 is made up of 15 amino acids. Germline CDR1 SGHTA, CDR2 FQGNSA. V was pared by 3 bases and J by 7 bases, with 8 bases of the junction left unmatched. The CDR3 region is CASSLNGRAGNEQFF. In DNA form, the CDR3 reads TGTGCCAGCAGCTTGAACGGGAGGGCCGGGAATGAGCAGTTCTTC.

The sample holds one count of this clone. The chain recombines TRBV4-3 with TRBJ1-2, with D possibly TRBD1 on 6 matching bases. This CDR3 is 15 amino acids long. Deletions cut 1 base from V and 4 bases from J, with 13 bases between. Germline V gives CDR1 LGHNA, CDR2 YSLEER. DNA of the CDR3: TGCGCCAGCAGCCAAGGGCCCCAGGGGTCCTATGGCTACACCTTC. Translation gives CASSQGPQGSYGYTF.

The chain recombines TRBV13 with TRBJ2-1; TRBD2 matches at 11 bases. Germline V CDR1 and CDR2: PRHDT, FYEKMQ (reference sequence). The CDR3 totals 15 residues. The V segment lost 2 bases and the J segment 12 bases; nucleotides outside the gene matches: 9. This CDR3 is CASSLLAGGGQGQFF. The CDR3 bases are TGTGCCAGCAGCTTACTAGCGGGGGGCGGACAGGGGCAGTTCTTC.